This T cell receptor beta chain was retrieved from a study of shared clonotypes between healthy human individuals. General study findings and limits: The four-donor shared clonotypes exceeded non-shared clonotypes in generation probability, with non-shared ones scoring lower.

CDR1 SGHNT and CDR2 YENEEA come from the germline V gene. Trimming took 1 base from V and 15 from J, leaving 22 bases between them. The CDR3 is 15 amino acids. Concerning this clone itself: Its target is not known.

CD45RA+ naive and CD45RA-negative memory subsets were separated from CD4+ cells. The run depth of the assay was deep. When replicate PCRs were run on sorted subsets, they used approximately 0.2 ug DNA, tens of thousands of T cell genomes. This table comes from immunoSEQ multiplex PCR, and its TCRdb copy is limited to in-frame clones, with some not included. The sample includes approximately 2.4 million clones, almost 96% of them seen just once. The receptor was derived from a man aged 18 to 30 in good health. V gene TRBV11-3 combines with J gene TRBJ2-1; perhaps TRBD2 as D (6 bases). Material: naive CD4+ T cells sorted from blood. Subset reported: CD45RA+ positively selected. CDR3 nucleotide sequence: TGTGCCAGCAGCTTAGGCGGCTTGGGACGGAGGGATCTGTTCTTC. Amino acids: CASSLGGLGRRDLFF.